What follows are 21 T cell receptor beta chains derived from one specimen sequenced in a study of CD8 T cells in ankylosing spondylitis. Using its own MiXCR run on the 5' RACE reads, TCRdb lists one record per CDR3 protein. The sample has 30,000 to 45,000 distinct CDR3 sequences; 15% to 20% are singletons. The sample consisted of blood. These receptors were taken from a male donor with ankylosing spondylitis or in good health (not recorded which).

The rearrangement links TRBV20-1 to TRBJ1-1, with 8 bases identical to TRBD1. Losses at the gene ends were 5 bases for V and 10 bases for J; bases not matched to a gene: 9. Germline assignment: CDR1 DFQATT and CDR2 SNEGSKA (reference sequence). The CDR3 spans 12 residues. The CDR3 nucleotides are TGCAGTGCTTCCGACAGGGGAAGTTCAGCTTTCTTT. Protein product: CSASDRGSSAFF.

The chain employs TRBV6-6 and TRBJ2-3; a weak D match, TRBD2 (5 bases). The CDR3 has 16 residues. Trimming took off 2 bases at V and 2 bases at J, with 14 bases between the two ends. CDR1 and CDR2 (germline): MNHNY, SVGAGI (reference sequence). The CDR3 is CASSYIALGTTDTQYF. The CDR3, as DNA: TGTGCCAGCAGTTACATTGCACTAGGCACCACAGATACGCAGTATTTT.

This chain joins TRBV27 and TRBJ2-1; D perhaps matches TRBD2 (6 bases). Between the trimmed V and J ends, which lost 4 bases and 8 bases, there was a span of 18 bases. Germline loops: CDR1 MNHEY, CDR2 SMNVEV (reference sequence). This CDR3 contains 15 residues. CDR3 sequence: CASSSPGAGGYEQFF. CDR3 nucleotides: TGTGCCAGCAGTTCCCCCGGGGCTGGGGGGTATGAGCAGTTCTTC.

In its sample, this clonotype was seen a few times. In DNA form, the CDR3 reads TGTGCCAGCAGTTTTGGGGGCCTAGCGGTCCCTCAAGAGACCCAGTACTTC. Translating it yields CASSFGGLAVPQETQYF. This chain links TRBV27 with TRBJ2-5, with D possibly TRBD2 on 7 matching bases. V lost 3 bases, J lost 2 bases, and 19 bases lay in between. The CDR3 totals 17 residues. Germline CDR1 reads MNHEY; CDR2 reads SMNVEV (reference sequence).

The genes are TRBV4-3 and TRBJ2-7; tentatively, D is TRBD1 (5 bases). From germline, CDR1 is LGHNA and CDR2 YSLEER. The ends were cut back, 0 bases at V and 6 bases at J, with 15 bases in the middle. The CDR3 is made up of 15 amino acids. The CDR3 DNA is TGCGCCAGCAGCCAAGAGACAGAGGTACTGAGCGAGCAGTACTTC. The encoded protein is CASSQETEVLSEQYF.

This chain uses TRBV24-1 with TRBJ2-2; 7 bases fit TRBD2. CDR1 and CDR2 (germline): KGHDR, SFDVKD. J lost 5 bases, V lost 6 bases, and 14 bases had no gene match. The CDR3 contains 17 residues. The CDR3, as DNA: TGTGCCACCAGTCCCCCGGGAGGCCGGGCCGTTACCGGGGAGCTGTTTTTT. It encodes CATSPPGGRAVTGELFF.

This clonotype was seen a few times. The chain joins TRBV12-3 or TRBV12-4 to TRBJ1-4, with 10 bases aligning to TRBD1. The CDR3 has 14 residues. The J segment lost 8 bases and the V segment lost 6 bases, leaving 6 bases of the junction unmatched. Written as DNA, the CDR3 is TGTGCCAGCAGCCAGACAGGGGGCAACGAAAAACTGTTTTTT. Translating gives CASSQTGGNEKLFF.

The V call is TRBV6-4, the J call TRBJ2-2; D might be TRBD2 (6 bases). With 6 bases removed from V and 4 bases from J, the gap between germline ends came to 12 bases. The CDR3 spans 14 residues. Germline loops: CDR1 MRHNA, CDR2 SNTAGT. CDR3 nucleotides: TGTGCCAGCAGCCTAGGAGGGTTCACCGGGGAGCTGTTTTTT. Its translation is CASSLGGFTGELFF.

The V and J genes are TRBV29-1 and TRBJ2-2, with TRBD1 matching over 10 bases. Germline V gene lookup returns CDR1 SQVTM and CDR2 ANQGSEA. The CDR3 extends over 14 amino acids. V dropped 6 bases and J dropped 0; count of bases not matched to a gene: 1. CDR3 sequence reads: CSVGTGANTGELFF. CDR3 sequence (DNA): TGCAGCGTCGGGACAGGGGCGAACACCGGGGAGCTGTTTTTT.

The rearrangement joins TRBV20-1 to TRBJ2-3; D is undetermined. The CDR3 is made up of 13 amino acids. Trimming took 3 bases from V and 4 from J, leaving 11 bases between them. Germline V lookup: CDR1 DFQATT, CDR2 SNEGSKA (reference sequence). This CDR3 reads CSASPGPPDTQYF. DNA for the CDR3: TGCAGTGCTAGCCCCGGACCCCCAGATACGCAGTATTTT.

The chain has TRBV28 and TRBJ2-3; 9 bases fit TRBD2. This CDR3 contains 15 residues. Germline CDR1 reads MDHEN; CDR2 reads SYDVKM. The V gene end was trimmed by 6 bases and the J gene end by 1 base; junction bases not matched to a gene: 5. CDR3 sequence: CASRLTSGRTDTQYF. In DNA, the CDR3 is TGTGCCAGCAGGTTGACTAGCGGTCGCACAGATACGCAGTATTTT.

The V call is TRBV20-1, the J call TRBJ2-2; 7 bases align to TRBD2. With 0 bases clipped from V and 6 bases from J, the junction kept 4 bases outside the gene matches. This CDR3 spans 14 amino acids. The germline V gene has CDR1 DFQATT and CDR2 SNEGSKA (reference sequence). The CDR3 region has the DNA TGCAGTGCTAGAGAATTTGCGGGAGCCGGGGAGCTGTTTTTT. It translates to CSAREFAGAGELFF.

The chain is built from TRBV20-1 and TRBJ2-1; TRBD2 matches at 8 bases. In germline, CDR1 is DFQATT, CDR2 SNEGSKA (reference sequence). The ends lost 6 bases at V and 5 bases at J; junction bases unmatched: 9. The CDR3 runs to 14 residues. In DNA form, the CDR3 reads TGCAGTGCGGAGACGGGACTAGAAGACAATGAGCAGTTCTTC. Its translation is CSAETGLEDNEQFF.

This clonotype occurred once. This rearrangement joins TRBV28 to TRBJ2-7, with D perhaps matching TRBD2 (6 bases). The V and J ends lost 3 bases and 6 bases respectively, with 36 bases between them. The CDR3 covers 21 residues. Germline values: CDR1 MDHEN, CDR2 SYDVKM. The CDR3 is CASSFPVRAVTGGRGLAEQYF. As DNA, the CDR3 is TGTGCCAGCAGTTTCCCGGTTAGGGCGGTAACCGGGGGTAGAGGTTTGGCCGAGCAGTACTTC.

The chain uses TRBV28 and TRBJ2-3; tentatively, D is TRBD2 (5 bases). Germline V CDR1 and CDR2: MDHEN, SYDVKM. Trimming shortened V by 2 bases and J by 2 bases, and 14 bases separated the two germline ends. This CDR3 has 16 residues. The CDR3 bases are TGTGCCAGCAGTTTAACGAGGGCCGCGAACACAGATACGCAGTATTTT. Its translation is CASSLTRAANTDTQYF. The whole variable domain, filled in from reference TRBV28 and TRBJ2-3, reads DVKVTQSSRYLVKRTGEKVFLECVQDMDHENMFWYRQDPGLGLRLIYFSYDVKMKEKGDIPEGYSVSREKKERFSLILESASTNQTSMYLCASSLTRAANTDTQYFGPGTRLTVL.

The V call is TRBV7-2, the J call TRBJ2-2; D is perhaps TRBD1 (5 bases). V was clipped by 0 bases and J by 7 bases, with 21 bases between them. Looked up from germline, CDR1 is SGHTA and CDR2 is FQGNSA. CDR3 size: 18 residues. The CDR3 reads CASSLAPGASGKDGELFF. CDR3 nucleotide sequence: TGTGCCAGCAGCTTAGCCCCCGGCGCGTCAGGGAAGGACGGGGAGCTGTTTTTT. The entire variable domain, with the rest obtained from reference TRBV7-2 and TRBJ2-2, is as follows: GAGVSQSPSNKVTEKGKDVELRCDPISGHTALYWYRQSLGQGLEFLIYFQGNSAPDKSGLPSDRFSAERTGGSVSTLTIQRTQQEDSAVYLCASSLAPGASGKDGELFFGEGSRLTVL.

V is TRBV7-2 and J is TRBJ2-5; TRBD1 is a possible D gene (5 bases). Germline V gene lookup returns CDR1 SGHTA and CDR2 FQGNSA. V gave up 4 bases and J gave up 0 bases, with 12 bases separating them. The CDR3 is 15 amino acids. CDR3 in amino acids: CASSSRTFYQETQYF. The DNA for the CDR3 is TGTGCCAGCAGCTCCAGGACATTTTACCAAGAGACCCAGTACTTC.

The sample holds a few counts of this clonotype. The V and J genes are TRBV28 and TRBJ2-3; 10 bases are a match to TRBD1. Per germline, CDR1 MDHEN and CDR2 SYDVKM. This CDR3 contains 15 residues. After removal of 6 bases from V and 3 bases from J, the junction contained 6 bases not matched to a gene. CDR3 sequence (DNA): TGTGCCAGCAGCATTAGACAGGGGGCAACAGATACGCAGTATTTT. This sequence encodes CASSIRQGATDTQYF.

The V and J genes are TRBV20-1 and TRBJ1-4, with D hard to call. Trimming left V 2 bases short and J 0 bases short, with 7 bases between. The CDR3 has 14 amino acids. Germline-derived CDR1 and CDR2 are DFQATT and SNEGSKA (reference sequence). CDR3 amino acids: CSARYGTTNEKLFF. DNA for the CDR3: TGCAGTGCTAGATACGGAACAACTAATGAAAAACTGTTTTTT.

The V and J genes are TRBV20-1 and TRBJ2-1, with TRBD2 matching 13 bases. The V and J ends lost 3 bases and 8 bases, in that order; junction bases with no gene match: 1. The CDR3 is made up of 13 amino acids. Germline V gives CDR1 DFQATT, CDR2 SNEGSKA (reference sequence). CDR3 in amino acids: CSARTSGRHEQFF. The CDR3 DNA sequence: TGCAGTGCTAGGACTAGCGGGAGGCATGAGCAGTTCTTC.

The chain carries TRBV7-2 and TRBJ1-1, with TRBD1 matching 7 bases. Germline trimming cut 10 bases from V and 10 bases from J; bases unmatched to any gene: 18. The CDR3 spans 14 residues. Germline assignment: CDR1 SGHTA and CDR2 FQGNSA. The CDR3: CATHRTGPVEVAFF. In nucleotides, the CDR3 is TGTGCCACTCATCGGACAGGCCCCGTAGAAGTAGCTTTCTTT.